Presented here are 15 T cell receptor beta chains from one specimen sequenced in a study of T cell clonality in common variable immunodeficiency. The method was immunoSEQ multiplex PCR; TCRdb's version includes in-frame clones alone and lacks a portion of them. The record shows 40,000 to 45,000 clones for this sample, with no singletons present. Sequenced sample: peripheral blood mononuclear cells. These receptors were obtained from a person between 18 and 75 years old in good health.

This clone occurred many times. The sequence runs out 3 residues before the end of the CDR3; the remainder is reconstructed from the germline J gene. The V gene is TRBV5-6, the J gene TRBJ1-4; maybe TRBD1 (5 bases). Germline assignment: CDR1 SGHDT and CDR2 YYEEEE. V was trimmed by 6 bases and J by 8 bases, leaving 14 bases between them. The CDR3 has 13 amino acids. CDR3: CASNSGGEEKLFF. The sequenced part of the CDR3 DNA is TGTGCCAGCAACTCGGGGGGAGAAGAAAAA.

This clone was seen at least ten times. The sequence runs out 3 residues before the end of the CDR3; the remainder is reconstructed from the germline J gene. The chain has TRBV20-1 and TRBJ2-3, with 12 bases matching TRBD2. The CDR3 spans 13 residues. The germline gives CDR1 DFQATT, CDR2 SNEGSKA (reference sequence). The CDR3 region is CSHLAGGTDTQYF. Incomplete CDR3 DNA: TGCAGCCACCTAGCGGGAGGGACAGATACG.

This clone was observed many times. The read is 3 residues too short to cover the CDR3 end, so that end is filled in from the germline J gene. The chain combines TRBV6-1 with TRBJ2-3; possible D gene TRBD1, 6 bases. In germline, CDR1 is MNHNS, CDR2 SASEGT. This CDR3 is 12 amino acids long. CDR3 DNA, as far as it was read: TGTGCCAGCAGTGACGGACAGACCACG. Translated, it gives CASSDGQTT. The CDR3 in full is CASSDGQTTQYF.

This clone has ten or more counts. The CDR3 is CSAASPRLAGKLDTQYF. CDR3 DNA (partial): TGCAGTGCTGCCTCGCCTCGACTAGCGGGTAAACTGGATACG. The V and J genes are TRBV20-1 and TRBJ2-3; TRBD2 agrees at 10 bases. The read gets to within 3 residues of the CDR3 end, and the germline J gene fills in the rest. Trimming cost V 5 bases and J 6 bases; bases outside gene matches: 17. The CDR3 is made up of 17 amino acids. Germline V gene sequence: CDR1 DFQATT, CDR2 SNEGSKA (reference sequence).

The sample holds many counts of this clone. The CDR3 end lies 3 residues beyond the end of the read and is filled in from the germline J gene. This chain joins TRBV28 and TRBJ2-5; 8 nucleotides match TRBD2. CDR1 is MDHEN, CDR2 SYDVKM, per germline. CDR3 length: 15 residues. CDR3 DNA, as far as it was read: TGTGCCAGCAGCCTTACCCTAGCGGGCGCCTCCACC. This codes for CASSLTLAGAST. The entire CDR3 protein reads CASSLTLAGASTQYF.

Points on this clone: The CDR3 end is not reached by the read, which stops 3 residues before it; the germline J gene fills it in. V and J are TRBV7-9 and TRBJ1-2; tentative D call: TRBD1 (6 bases). Germline V gene data show CDR1 as SEHNR and CDR2 as FQNEAQ (reference sequence). CDR3 length equals 14 residues. CDR3 protein: CASSPKDRTDTYTF. CDR3 DNA, as far as it was read: TGTGCCAGCAGCCCCAAGGACAGAACAGATACC.

This clone was picked up many times. The read is 3 residues too short to cover the CDR3 end, so that end is filled in from the germline J gene. This rearrangement joins TRBV20-1 to TRBJ2-5, with D unresolved. CDR3 length: 13 residues. Trimming took off 0 bases at V and 5 bases at J, with 10 bases between the two ends. The V gene's germline CDR1 is DFQATT and CDR2 SNEGSKA (reference sequence). CDR3 region: CSARDWAGETQYF. The sequenced part of the CDR3 DNA is TGCAGTGCTAGAGATTGGGCAGGCGAGACC.

Comment on this clone: Coverage ceases 3 residues before the CDR3 finishes, and the germline J gene fills in the end. The chain joins TRBV20-1 to TRBJ2-1; D is unresolved. This CDR3 spans 16 amino acids. The V end was cut by 0 bases, the J end by 0 bases, with 12 bases between. Germline values: CDR1 DFQATT, CDR2 SNEGSKA (reference sequence). Partial CDR3 DNA: TGCAGTGCTAGAGATTTAGGGCAGAACTCCTACAATGAG. Its translation: CSARDLGQNSYNE. The full-length CDR3 reads as CSARDLGQNSYNEQFF.

Note on this clone: A much larger clonotype is one base distant, so this may be a read error. The read terminates 3 residues ahead of where the CDR3 ends, so the germline J gene completes it. The chain has TRBV7-9 and TRBJ2-7; 7 nucleotides match TRBD2. Per the germline V gene, CDR1 is SEHNR and CDR2 is FQNEAQ (reference sequence). CDR3 length equals 15 residues. The junction had 5 bases not matched to a gene; V was cut back by 1 base and J by 2 bases. The covered CDR3 bases are TGTGCCAGCAGCTTAGGGGCTAGCGGACCCTACGAG. Its protein is CASSLGASGPYE. The whole CDR3 is CASSLGASGPYEQYF.

This clone has a count of ten or more. The read is 3 residues too short to cover the CDR3 end, so that end is filled in from the germline J gene. This sequence joins TRBV2 and TRBJ2-7; 13 positions match TRBD2. Trimming removed 8 bases from V and 3 bases from J; junction bases left unmatched: 1. The CDR3 length is 13 residues. Germline V gene lookup returns CDR1 SNHLY and CDR2 FYNNEI. CDR3 amino acids: CASRTSGGYEQYF. The CDR3 DNA, read in part, is TGTGCCAGCCGGACTAGCGGGGGCTACGAG.

There are many counts of this clone. Read sequence stops 3 residues before the CDR3 end, and the germline J gene provides the missing end. The V gene is TRBV12-3 or TRBV12-4, the J gene TRBJ2-5; D might be TRBD2 (5 bases). The CDR3 runs 13 residues. Trimming stripped 2 bases from V and 5 bases from J, with 9 bases between. The CDR3 bases that were read are TGTGCCAGCAGTTTACGTGGCGGGGAGACC. Translating it yields CASSLRGGET. The whole CDR3 sequence reads CASSLRGGETQYF.

This clone was recorded a few times. Read sequence stops 3 residues before the CDR3 end, and the germline J gene provides the missing end. The gene calls are TRBV7-8 and TRBJ2-7; possible D gene TRBD1, 6 bases. Deletions cut 6 bases from V and 5 bases from J, with 20 bases between. Per the germline V gene, CDR1 is SGHVS and CDR2 is FQNEAQ. This CDR3 is 15 amino acids long. CDR3: CASSPIEAGVNEQYF. Partial CDR3 DNA: TGTGCCAGCAGTCCCATCGAAGCAGGGGTTAACGAG.

In its sample, this clone was seen many times. The read terminates 3 residues before the CDR3 end, so the remaining end is supplied by the germline J gene. The genes are TRBV2 and TRBJ2-4; possibly TRBD1 for D (7 bases). V was clipped by 4 bases and J by 1 base, with 11 bases between them. The CDR3 length is 15 residues. Germline V gene data show CDR1 as SNHLY and CDR2 as FYNNEI. CDR3 bases read: TGTGCCAGCAGTGGGCAGGGGGGCGCCAAAAACATT. Amino acids: CASSGQGGAKNI. The whole CDR3 region reads CASSGQGGAKNIQYF.

The table lists this clone with many counts. The sequenced fragment ends 3 residues before the CDR3 boundary, so the rest is inferred from the germline J gene. The chain links TRBV18 to TRBJ2-2; TRBD2 agrees at 7 bases. CDR1 is KGHSH and CDR2 is LQKENI in the germline V gene. This CDR3 is 16 amino acids long. The junction had 6 bases not matched to a gene; V was cut back by 3 bases and J by 2 bases. The CDR3 bases that were read are TGTGCCAGCTCACCCAATAGCGGGTTCAACACCGGGGAG. Amino acids: CASSPNSGFNTGE. The complete CDR3 reads CASSPNSGFNTGELFF.

This clone was observed many times. The CDR3 end falls 3 residues outside the read, so it is completed with the germline J gene. This sequence joins TRBV7-3 and TRBJ2-3; D is uncertain. CDR3 size: 13 residues. The germline V gene has CDR1 SGHTA and CDR2 FQGTGA. V lost 3 bases to trimming and J lost 4 bases, with 8 bases between them. CDR3 amino acids: CASSFGRADTQYF. CDR3 DNA, as far as it was read: TGTGCCAGCAGCTTTGGTCGCGCAGATACG.